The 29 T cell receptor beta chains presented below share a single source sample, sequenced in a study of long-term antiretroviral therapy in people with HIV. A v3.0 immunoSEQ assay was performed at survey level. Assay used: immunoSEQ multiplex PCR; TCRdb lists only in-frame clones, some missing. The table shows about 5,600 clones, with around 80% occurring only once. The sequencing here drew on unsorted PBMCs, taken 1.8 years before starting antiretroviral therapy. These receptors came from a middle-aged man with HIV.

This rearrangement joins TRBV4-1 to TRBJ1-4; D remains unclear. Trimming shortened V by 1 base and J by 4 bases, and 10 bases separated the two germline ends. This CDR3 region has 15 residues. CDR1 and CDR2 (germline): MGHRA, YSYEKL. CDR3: CASSQASSSNEKLFF. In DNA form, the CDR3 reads TGCGCCAGCAGCCAAGCCTCCAGTAGTAATGAAAAACTGTTTTTT.

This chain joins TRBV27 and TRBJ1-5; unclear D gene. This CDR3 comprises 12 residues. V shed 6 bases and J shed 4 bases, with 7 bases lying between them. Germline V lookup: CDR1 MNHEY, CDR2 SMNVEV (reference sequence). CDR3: CASSPGNQPQHF. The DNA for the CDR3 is TGTGCCAGCAGCCCGGGGAATCAGCCCCAGCATTTT.

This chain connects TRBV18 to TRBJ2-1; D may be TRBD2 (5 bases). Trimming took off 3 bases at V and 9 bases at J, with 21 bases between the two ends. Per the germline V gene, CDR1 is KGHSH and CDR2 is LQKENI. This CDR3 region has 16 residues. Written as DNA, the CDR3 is TGTGCCAGCTCACCCACTACGTTTATTAGTAGCGTTGAGCAGTTCTTC. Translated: CASSPTTFISSVEQFF.

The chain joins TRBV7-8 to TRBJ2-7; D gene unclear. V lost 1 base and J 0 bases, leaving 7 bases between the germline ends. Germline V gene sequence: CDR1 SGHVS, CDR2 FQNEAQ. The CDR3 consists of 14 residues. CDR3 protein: CASSLDSRSYEQYF. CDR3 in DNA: TGTGCCAGCAGCTTAGACTCTCGCTCCTACGAGCAGTACTTC. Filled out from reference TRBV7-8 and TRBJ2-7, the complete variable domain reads GAGVSQSPRYKVAKRGQDVALRCDPISGHVSLFWYQQALGQGPEFLTYFQNEAQLDKSGLPSDRFFAERPEGSVSTLKIQRTQQEDSAVYLCASSLDSRSYEQYFGPGTRLTVT.

This CDR3 is CASSLGQLAAYEQYF. CDR3 coding DNA: TGTGCCAGCAGCTTGGGGCAACTAGCGGCCTACGAGCAGTACTTC. The chain links TRBV7-9 to TRBJ2-7; 8 bases are shared with TRBD2. With V trimmed by 3 bases and J by 2 bases, 6 bases remained unmatched. CDR1 is SEHNR and CDR2 is FQNEAQ in the germline V gene (reference sequence). The CDR3 is 15 residues long.

In DNA form, the CDR3 reads TGTGCCTGGAGTGTAGGTGTTAAAGAGACCCAGTACTTC. Amino acids: CAWSVGVKETQYF. The chain has TRBV30 and TRBJ2-5, with unresolved D. CDR1 and CDR2 (germline): GTSNPN, SVGIG (reference sequence). This CDR3 is built from 13 residues. V was clipped by 0 bases and J by 3 bases, with 8 bases between them.

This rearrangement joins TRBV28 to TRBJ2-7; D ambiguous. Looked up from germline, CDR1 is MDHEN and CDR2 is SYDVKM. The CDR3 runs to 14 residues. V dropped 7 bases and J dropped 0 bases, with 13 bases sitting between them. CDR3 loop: CASTSAIISYEQYF. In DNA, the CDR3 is TGTGCCAGCACCTCGGCGATTATCTCCTACGAGCAGTACTTC.

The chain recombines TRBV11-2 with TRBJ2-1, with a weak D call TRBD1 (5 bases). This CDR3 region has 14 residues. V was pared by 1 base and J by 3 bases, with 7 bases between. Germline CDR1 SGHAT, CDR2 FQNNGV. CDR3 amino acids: CASSLVQGYNEQFF. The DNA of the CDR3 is TGTGCCAGCAGCTTAGTGCAGGGCTACAATGAGCAGTTCTTC.

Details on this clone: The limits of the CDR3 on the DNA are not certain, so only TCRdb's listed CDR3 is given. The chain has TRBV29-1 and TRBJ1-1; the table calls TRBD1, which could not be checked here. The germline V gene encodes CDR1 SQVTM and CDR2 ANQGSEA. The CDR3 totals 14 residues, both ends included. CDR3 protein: CSVASGTGYFMTFF.

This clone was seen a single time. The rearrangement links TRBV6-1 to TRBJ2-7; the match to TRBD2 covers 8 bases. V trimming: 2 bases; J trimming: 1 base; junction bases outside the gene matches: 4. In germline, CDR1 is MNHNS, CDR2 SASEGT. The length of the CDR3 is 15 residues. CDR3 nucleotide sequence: TGTGCCAGCAGTGAAATAGCGGGACCATCCTACGAGCAGTACTTC. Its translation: CASSEIAGPSYEQYF.

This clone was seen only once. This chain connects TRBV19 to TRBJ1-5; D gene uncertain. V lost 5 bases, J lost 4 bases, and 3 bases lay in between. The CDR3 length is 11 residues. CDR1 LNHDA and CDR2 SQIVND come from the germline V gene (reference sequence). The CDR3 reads CASSENQPQHF. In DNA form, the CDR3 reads TGTGCCAGTAGTGAGAATCAGCCCCAGCATTTT.

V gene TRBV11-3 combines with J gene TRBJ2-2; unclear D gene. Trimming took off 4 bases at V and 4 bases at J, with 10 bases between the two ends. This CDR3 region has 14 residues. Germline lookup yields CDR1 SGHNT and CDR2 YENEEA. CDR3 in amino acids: CASSSVPGTGELFF. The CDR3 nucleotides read TGTGCCAGCAGCTCGGTCCCAGGCACCGGGGAGCTGTTTTTT. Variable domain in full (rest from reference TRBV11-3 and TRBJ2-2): EAGVVQSPRYKIIEKKQPVAFWCNPISGHNTLYWYLQNLGQGPELLIRYENEEAVDDSQLPKDRFSAERLKGVDSTLKIQPAELGDSAVYLCASSSVPGTGELFFGEGSRLTVL.

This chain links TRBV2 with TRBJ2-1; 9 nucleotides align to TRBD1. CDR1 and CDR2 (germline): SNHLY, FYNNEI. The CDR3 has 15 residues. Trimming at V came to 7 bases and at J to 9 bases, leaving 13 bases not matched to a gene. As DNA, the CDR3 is TGTGCCAGCATTTTCCGGGACAGGGTACAGGGTGAGCAGTTCTTC. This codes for CASIFRDRVQGEQFF.

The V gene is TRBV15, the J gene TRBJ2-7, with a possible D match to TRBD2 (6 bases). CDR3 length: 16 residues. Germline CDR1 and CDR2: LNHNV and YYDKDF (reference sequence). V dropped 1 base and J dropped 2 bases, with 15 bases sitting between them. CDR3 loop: CATSRGQGGTTYEQYF. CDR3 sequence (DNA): TGTGCCACCAGCAGAGGTCAGGGCGGGACCACCTACGAGCAGTACTTC.

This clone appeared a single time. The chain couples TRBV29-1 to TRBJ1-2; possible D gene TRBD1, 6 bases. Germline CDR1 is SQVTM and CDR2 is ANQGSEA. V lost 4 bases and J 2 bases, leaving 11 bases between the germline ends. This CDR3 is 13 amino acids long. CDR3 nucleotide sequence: TGCAGCGTTGGGGCAGGGGCGAACTATGGCTACACCTTC. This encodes CSVGAGANYGYTF. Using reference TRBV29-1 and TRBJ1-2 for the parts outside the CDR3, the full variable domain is SAVISQKPSRDICQRGTSLTIQCQVDSQVTMMFWYRQQPGQSLTLIATANQGSEATYESGFVIDKFPISRPNLTFSTLTVSNMSPEDSSIYLCSVGAGANYGYTFGSGTRLTVV.

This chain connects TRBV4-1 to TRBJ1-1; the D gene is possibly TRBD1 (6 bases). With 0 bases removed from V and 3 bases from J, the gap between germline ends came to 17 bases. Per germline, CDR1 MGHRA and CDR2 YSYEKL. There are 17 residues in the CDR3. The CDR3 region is CASSQESVDSWDTEAFF. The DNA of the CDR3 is TGCGCCAGCAGCCAAGAATCGGTGGACAGCTGGGACACTGAAGCTTTCTTT.

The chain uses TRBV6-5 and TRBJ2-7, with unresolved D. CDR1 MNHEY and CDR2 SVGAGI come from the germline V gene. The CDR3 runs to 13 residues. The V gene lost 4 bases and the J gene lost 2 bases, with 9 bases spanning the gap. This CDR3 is CASSFGSPYEQYF. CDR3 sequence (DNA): TGTGCCAGCAGTTTTGGGTCTCCCTACGAGCAGTACTTC.

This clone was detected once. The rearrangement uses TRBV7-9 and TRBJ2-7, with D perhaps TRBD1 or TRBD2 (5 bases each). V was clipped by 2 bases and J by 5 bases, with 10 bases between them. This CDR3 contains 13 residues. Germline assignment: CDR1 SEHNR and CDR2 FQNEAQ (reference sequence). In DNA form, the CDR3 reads TGTGCCAGCAGCTTAAATCGAGGGGACGAGCAGTACTTC. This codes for CASSLNRGDEQYF.

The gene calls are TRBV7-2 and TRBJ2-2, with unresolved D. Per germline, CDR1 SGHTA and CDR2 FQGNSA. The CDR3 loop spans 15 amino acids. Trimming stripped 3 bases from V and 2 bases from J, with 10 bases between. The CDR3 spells CASSLGNLNTGELFF. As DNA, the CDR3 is TGTGCCAGCAGCTTGGGTAATCTTAACACCGGGGAGCTGTTTTTT.

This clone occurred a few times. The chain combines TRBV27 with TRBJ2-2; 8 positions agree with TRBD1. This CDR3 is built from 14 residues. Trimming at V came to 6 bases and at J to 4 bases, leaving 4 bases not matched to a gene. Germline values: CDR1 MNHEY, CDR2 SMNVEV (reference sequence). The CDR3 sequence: CASRLQGVTGELFF. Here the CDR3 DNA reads TGTGCCAGCAGATTACAGGGGGTCACCGGGGAGCTGTTTTTT.

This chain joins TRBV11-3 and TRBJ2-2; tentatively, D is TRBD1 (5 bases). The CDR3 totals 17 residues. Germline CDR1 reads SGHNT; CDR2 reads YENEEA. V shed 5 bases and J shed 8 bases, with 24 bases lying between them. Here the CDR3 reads CASSASSGWFGSGELFF. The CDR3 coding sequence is TGTGCCAGCAGCGCCTCGTCAGGGTGGTTCGGTTCTGGGGAGCTGTTTTTT.

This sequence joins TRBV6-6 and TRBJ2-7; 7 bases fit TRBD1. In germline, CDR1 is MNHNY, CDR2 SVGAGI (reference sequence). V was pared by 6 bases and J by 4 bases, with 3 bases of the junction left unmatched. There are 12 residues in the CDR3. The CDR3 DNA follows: TGTGCCAGCAGCCGGGACAGATACGAGCAGTACTTC. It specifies CASSRDRYEQYF.

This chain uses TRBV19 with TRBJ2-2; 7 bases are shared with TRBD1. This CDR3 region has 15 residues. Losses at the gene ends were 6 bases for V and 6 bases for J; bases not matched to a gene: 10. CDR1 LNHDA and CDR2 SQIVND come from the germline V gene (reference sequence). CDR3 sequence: CASSRSRQGAGELFF. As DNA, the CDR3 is TGTGCCAGTAGCCGCAGTAGGCAGGGGGCCGGGGAGCTGTTTTTT.

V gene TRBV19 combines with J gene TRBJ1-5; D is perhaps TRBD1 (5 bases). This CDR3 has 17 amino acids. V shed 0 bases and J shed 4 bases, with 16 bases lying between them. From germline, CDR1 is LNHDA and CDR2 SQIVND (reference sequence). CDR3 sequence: CASSIDRWGKVNQPQHF. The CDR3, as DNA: TGTGCCAGTAGTATAGATCGGTGGGGGAAAGTGAATCAGCCCCAGCATTTT.

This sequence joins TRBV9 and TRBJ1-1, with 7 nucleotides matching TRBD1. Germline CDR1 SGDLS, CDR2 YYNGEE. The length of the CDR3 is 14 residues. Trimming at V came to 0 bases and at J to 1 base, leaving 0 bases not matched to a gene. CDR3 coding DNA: TGTGCCAGCAGCGTAGGGACAGGGAACACTGAAGCTTTCTTT. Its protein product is CASSVGTGNTEAFF.

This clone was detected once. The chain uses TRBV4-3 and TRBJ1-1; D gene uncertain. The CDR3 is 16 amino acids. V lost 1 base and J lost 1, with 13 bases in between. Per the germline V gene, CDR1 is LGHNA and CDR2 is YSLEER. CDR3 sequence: CASSQGGGIKNTEAFF. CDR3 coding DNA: TGCGCCAGCAGCCAAGGGGGAGGGATTAAGAACACTGAAGCTTTCTTT.

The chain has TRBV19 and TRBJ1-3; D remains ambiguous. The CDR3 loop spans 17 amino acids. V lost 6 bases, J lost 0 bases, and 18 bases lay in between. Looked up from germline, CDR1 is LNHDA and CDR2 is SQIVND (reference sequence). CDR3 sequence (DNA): TGTGCCAGTAGGGAGCGAGGCCCCAGGATCTCTGGAAACACCATATATTTT. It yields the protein CASRERGPRISGNTIYF.

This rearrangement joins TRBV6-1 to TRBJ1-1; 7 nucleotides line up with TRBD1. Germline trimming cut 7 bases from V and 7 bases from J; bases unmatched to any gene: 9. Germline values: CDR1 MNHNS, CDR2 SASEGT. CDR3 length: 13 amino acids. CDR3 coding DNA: TGTGCCAGCACCATGAGGGGGACAGATGAAGCTTTCTTT. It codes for CASTMRGTDEAFF.

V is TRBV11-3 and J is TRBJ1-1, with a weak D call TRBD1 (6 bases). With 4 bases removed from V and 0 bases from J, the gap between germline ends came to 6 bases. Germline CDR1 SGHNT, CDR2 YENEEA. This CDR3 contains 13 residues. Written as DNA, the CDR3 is TGTGCCAGCAGCTCAGGGGTGAACACTGAAGCTTTCTTT. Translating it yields CASSSGVNTEAFF.